The 15 T cell receptor beta chains below come from one sample, sequenced in a study of metastatic and nonmetastatic thyroid tumors. TCRdb re-called the PCR reads via MiXCR. In the table there are more than 2,500 clones, about a quarter of which are singletons. Each patient came to thyroid surgery without any prior treatment (of any kind). Sequenced material: tumor tissue. These receptors came from a female donor with papillary thyroid cancer or a benign thyroid nodule (not recorded which). Some clones in this sample may be carry-over from other donors' samples.

This clone was seen once. The V and J genes are TRBV5-4 and TRBJ2-7, with 11 bases aligning to TRBD2. The CDR3 covers 17 residues. Germline loops: CDR1 SGHNT, CDR2 YYREEE (reference sequence). V lost 0 bases, J lost 4 bases, and 9 bases stayed unmatched. The CDR3 here is CASSLEPTSGTRYEQYF. CDR3 in DNA: TGTGCCAGCAGCTTGGAGCCGACTAGCGGGACGAGGTACGAGCAGTACTTC.

This clone occurred a few times. The gene calls are TRBV6-1 and TRBJ1-5; tentatively, D is TRBD1 (6 bases). This CDR3 contains 16 residues. Deletions cut 0 bases from V and 3 bases from J, with 12 bases between. Germline V CDR1 and CDR2: MNHNS, SASEGT. CDR3 nucleotide sequence: TGTGCCAGCAGTGAAGCGCGTTACAGGGACAATCAGCCCCAGCATTTT. This encodes CASSEARYRDNQPQHF.

This clone appeared a few times. This chain links TRBV28 with TRBJ2-7; D uncertain. There are 14 residues in the CDR3. Germline assignment: CDR1 MDHEN and CDR2 SYDVKM. The ends were cut back, 7 bases at V and 5 bases at J, with 18 bases in the middle. The CDR3 loop is CASTSGLRVDEQYF. The DNA of the CDR3 is TGTGCCAGCACCTCCGGCTTAAGGGTCGACGAGCAGTACTTC.

This chain connects TRBV7-8 to TRBJ2-2, with a weak D call TRBD2 (5 bases). The V gene lost 3 bases and the J gene lost 1 base, with 9 bases spanning the gap. CDR1 and CDR2 (germline): SGHVS, FQNEAQ. The CDR3 is 15 residues long. CDR3 in amino acids: CASSFNAGNTGELFF. CDR3 nucleotides: TGTGCCAGCAGCTTTAATGCGGGGAACACCGGGGAGCTGTTTTTT.

This clone is deemed large. The rearrangement uses TRBV6-1 and TRBJ1-1; the D is unclear. The CDR3 totals 11 residues. Trimming stripped 7 bases from V and 2 bases from J, with 5 bases between. The germline V gene encodes CDR1 MNHNS and CDR2 SASEGT. The CDR3 region has the DNA TGTGCCAGCATAGGCAACACTGAAGCTTTCTTT. Protein product: CASIGNTEAFF.

This clone was picked up a small number of times. The J gene is TRBJ2-1, the V gene TRBV6-5, with 9 bases aligning to TRBD2. The CDR3 contains 16 residues. Germline lookup yields CDR1 MNHEY and CDR2 SVGAGI. Trimming removed 3 bases from V and 3 bases from J; junction bases left unmatched: 6. The CDR3: CASSYRTSEFYNEQFF. CDR3 nucleotide sequence: TGTGCCAGCAGTTATCGGACTAGCGAATTCTACAATGAGCAGTTCTTC.

This clone was seen only a few times. V and J are TRBV19 and TRBJ1-5; the match to TRBD1 covers 7 bases. In germline, CDR1 is LNHDA, CDR2 SQIVND (reference sequence). Germline trimming cut 10 bases from V and 7 bases from J; bases unmatched to any gene: 7. CDR3 length equals 12 residues. The CDR3: CATTQGYQPQHF. The DNA for the CDR3 is TGTGCCACAACACAGGGGTACCAGCCCCAGCATTTT.

The chain links TRBV5-1 to TRBJ2-5, with D unresolved. CDR1 and CDR2 from the germline V gene are SGHRS and YFSETQ. This CDR3 comprises 14 residues. Trimming left V 7 bases short and J 1 base short, with 14 bases between. This CDR3 reads CASRPRNPQETQYF. The CDR3 nucleotides are TGCGCCAGCCGGCCTCGTAACCCCCAAGAGACCCAGTACTTC.

This chain uses TRBV3-1 with TRBJ2-2; D is possibly TRBD2 (6 bases). CDR1 LGHDT and CDR2 YNNKEL come from the germline V gene (reference sequence). The CDR3 sequence is 14 residues long. The V gene lost 6 bases and the J gene lost 7 bases, with 15 bases spanning the gap. Here the CDR3 DNA reads TGTGCCAGCAGTCTGACTAGTCTTAGCGGGGAGCTGTTTTTT. It codes for CASSLTSLSGELFF.

The chain combines TRBV20-1 with TRBJ2-7, with D perhaps matching TRBD1 or TRBD2 (5 bases each). Between the trimmed V and J ends, which lost 5 bases and 3 bases, there was a span of 17 bases. Germline CDR1 reads DFQATT; CDR2 reads SNEGSKA (reference sequence). The CDR3 runs 14 residues. The CDR3 loop reads CSAGDGETDYEQYF. CDR3 bases: TGCAGTGCTGGGGACGGCGAAACGGACTACGAGCAGTACTTC.

This clone was counted only a few times. V usage is TRBV6-1 and J usage is TRBJ2-3; possibly TRBD2 for D (6 bases). V dropped 6 bases and J dropped 0 bases, with 10 bases sitting between them. The CDR3 extends over 14 amino acids. Germline V gives CDR1 MNHNS, CDR2 SASEGT. CDR3 DNA sequence: TGTGCCAGCAGCTTGGGACTCAGCACAGATACGCAGTATTTT. It specifies CASSLGLSTDTQYF.

This clone is medium-sized in the sample. The CDR3 loop reads CSAQPSQREGYTDTQYF. In nucleotides, the CDR3 is TGCAGTGCTCAACCCTCCCAGCGGGAGGGGTACACAGATACGCAGTATTTT. The chain is built from TRBV20-1 and TRBJ2-3, with 10 bases matching TRBD2. Germline V gene sequence: CDR1 DFQATT, CDR2 SNEGSKA (reference sequence). The junction had 13 bases not matched to a gene; V was cut back by 5 bases and J by 2 bases. The length of the CDR3 is 17 residues.

This clone was seen more than once but under ten times. Germline is not matched at one junction end, which may reflect a read error. CDR3 in amino acids: CASRPLGGLNLGAF. The CDR3 coding sequence is TGTGCCAGCAGACCCCTGGGGGGACTCAACTTGGGAGCCTTC. V usage is TRBV28 and J usage is TRBJ1-2, with TRBD1 as a possible D gene (5 bases). The CDR3 is 14 amino acids. Germline lookup yields CDR1 MDHEN and CDR2 SYDVKM.

This clone was detected once. The V gene is TRBV12-3 or TRBV12-4, the J gene TRBJ2-7; D is ambiguous. Trimming removed 5 bases from V and 7 bases from J, with 15 bases in between. CDR3 length equals 13 residues. CDR3 coding DNA: TGTGCCAGCAGTCTTGGGCCCATTGGGGAGCAGTACTTC. Translation: CASSLGPIGEQYF.

The chain carries TRBV18 and TRBJ2-7, with TRBD1 identical over 8 bases. The CDR3 spans 15 residues. V lost 2 bases to trimming and J lost 5 bases; unmatched junction nucleotides: 8. Per the germline V gene, CDR1 is KGHSH and CDR2 is LQKENI. The CDR3 region has the DNA TGTGCCAGCTCACCAGGACAGGGTACATTGGACGAGCAGTACTTC. Protein: CASSPGQGTLDEQYF.